The 5 T cell receptor beta chains presented below share a single source sample, sequenced in a study of T cell responses to AZD1222 COVID-19 vaccine. Clones were sequenced by immunoSEQ multiplex PCR, and TCRdb holds only the in-frame ones, with some missing. The sample carries 65,000 to 95,000 clones, about 91% recorded once. The starting material was peripheral blood, obtained on day 0 of MenACWY control vaccination. These receptors were taken from an adult in good health.

This clone is a singleton in its sample. This chain uses TRBV7-2 with TRBJ1-2; D possibly corresponds to TRBD1 (6 bases). With 2 bases removed from V and 5 bases from J, the gap between germline ends came to 15 bases. The CDR3 has 15 amino acids. Germline loops: CDR1 SGHTA, CDR2 FQGNSA. CDR3 sequence reads: CASSLNGQTFYGYTF. The CDR3 DNA is TGTGCCAGCAGCTTAAACGGACAGACCTTTTATGGCTACACCTTC.

This clone was seen just once. The V gene is TRBV6-2 or TRBV6-3, the J gene TRBJ1-1; TRBD1 matches 10 bases. This CDR3 contains 16 residues. Looked up from germline, CDR1 is MNHEY and CDR2 is SVGEGT. Unmatched junction bases numbered 9, after V lost 4 bases and J lost 4 bases. The CDR3 sequence is CASSLGTGVGVTEAFF. In DNA, the CDR3 is TGTGCCAGCAGTTTAGGGACAGGGGTTGGAGTCACTGAAGCTTTCTTT.

V is TRBV14 and J is TRBJ1-6; D call uncertain. The V gene lost 4 bases and the J gene lost 4 bases, with 8 bases spanning the gap. The CDR3 is 14 residues long. The germline V gene encodes CDR1 SGHDN and CDR2 FVKESK. The CDR3 sequence is CASSPNTYNSPLHF. CDR3 sequence (DNA): TGTGCCAGCAGCCCAAACACGTATAATTCACCCCTCCACTTT.

This clone has only one observation. The gene calls are TRBV23-1 and TRBJ1-3, with D possibly being TRBD1 (5 bases). TRBV23-1 is assigned to the ORF class and has an uncertain function. CDR3 length: 15 amino acids. Trimming stripped 8 bases from V and 2 bases from J, with 16 bases between. CDR3 amino acids: CASFTGTLPGNTIYF. Written as DNA, the CDR3 is TGCGCCAGCTTCACCGGGACCCTGCCTGGAAACACCATATATTTT.

The rearrangement joins TRBV6-2 or TRBV6-3 to TRBJ1-1; D call uncertain. V lost 4 bases to trimming and J lost 0 bases, with 18 bases between them. CDR3 size: 17 residues. Germline-derived CDR1 and CDR2 are MNHEY and SVGEGT. The CDR3 coding sequence is TGTGCCAGCAGTTCCCCAAGTTACCGGACGGTGAACACTGAAGCTTTCTTT. Residues: CASSSPSYRTVNTEAFF.